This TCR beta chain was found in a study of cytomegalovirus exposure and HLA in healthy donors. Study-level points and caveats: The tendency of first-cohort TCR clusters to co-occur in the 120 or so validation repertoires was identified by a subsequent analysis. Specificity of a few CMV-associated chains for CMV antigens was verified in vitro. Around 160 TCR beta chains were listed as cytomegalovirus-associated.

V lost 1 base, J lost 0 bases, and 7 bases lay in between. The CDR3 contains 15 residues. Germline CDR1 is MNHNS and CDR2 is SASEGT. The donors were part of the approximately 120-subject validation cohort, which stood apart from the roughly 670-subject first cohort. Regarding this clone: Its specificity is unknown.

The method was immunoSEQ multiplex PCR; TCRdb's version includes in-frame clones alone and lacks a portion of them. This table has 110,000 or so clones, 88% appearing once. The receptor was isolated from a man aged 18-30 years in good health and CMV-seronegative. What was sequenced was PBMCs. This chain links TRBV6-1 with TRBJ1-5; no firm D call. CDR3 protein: CASSEGAYSNQPQHF. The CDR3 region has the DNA TGTGCCAGCAGTGAAGGGGCTTATAGCAATCAGCCCCAGCATTTT.